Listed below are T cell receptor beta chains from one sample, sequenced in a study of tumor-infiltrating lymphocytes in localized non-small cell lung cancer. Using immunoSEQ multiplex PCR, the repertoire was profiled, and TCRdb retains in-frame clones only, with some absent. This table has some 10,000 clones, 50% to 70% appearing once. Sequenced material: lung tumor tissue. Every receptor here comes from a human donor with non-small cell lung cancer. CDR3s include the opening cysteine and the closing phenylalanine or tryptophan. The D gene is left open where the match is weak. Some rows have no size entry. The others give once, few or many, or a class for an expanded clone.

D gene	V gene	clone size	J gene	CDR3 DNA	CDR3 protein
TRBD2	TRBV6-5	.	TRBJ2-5	TGTGCCAGCAATGTAGCGGGAGGCCTATTTGAGACCCAGTACTTC	CASNVAGGLFETQYF
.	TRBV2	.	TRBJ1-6	TGTGCCAGCAATATGTTTGGGAGCTCCTATAATTCACCCCTCCACTTT	CASNMFGSSYNSPLHF
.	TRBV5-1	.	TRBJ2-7	TGCGCCAGCAGCTCGGTTCGGGGGTCGTACGAGCAGTACTTC	CASSSVRGSYEQYF
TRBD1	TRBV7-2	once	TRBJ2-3	TGTGCCAGCAGCTTTCGGACAGGGGGCGGTACGCAGTATTTT	CASSFRTGGGTQYF
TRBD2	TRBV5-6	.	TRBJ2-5	TGTGCCAGCAGCTTGCAGACTAGCGGAGCCGGAGGGACCCAGTACTTC	CASSLQTSGAGGTQYF
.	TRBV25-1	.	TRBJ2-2	TGTGCCAGCAGTGATTTGACATCGAACACCGGGGAGCTGTTTTTT	CASSDLTSNTGELFF
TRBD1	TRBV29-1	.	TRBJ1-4	TGCAGCGTTGAAGATCCGGCGACAGGGGGAGAAAAACTGTTTTTT	CSVEDPATGGEKLFF
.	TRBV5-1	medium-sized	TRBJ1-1	TGCGCCAGCAGCTTGGCTGGCGCGGAGGGGACTGAAGCTTTCTTT	CASSLAGAEGTEAFF
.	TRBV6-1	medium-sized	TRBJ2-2	TGTGCCAGCGTCAGGGCTCACCCCGGGGAGCTGTTTTTT	CASVRAHPGELFF
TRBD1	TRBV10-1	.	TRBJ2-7	TGCGCCAGCAGAAACAGGGGGCAATACGAGCAGTACTTC	CASRNRGQYEQYF
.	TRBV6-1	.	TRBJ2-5	TGTGCCAGCAGTGAAGCTGAGACCCAGTACTTC	CASSEAETQYF
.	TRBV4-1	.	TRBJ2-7	TGCGCCAGCAGCCAAGGTATTGCGGGAAACTACGAGCAGTACTTC	CASSQGIAGNYEQYF
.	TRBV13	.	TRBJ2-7	TGTGCCAGCAGCCCCGAGAGGAGCTCCTACGAGCAGTACTTC	CASSPERSSYEQYF
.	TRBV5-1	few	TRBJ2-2	TGCGCCAGCAGCTTGTTTGCATCGGGTGGTGGGGAGCTGTTTTTT	CASSLFASGGGELFF
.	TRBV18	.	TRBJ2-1	TGTGCCAGCTCATACAGACAGGGACGGGAGAATGAGCAGTTCTTC	CASSYRQGRENEQFF
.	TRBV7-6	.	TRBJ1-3	TGTGCCAGCAGCTTAGACCCAGGGCACGGAAACACCATATATTTT	CASSLDPGHGNTIYF
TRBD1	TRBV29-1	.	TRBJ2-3	TGCAGCGTTGACCAGGGGGCTAGCACAGATACGCAGTATTTT	CSVDQGASTDTQYF
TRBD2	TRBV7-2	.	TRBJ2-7	TGTGCCAGCAGCTCCACTAGCGGGGGGGCCGACGAGCAGTACTTC	CASSSTSGGADEQYF
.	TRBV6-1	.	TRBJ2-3	TGTGCCAGCAGTGAAATATTTGGGGGAGCACGTGATACGCAGTATTTT	CASSEIFGGARDTQYF
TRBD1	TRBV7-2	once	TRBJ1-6	TGTGCCAGCAGCCCTGGACAGGGATATTGGCCCCTCCACTTT	CASSPGQGYWPLHF
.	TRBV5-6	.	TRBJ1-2	TGTGCCAGCAGCTTGGTTTCCCTCAACTATGGCTACACCTTC	CASSLVSLNYGYTF
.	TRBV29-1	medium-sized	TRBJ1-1	TGCAGCGTCCAAGGGTACGGGGGTGAAGCTTTCTTT	CSVQGYGGEAFF
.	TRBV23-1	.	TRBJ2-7	TGCGCCAGCAGTCAATCAGACGAACTACCCTCCACCTACGAGCAGTACTTC	CASSQSDELPSTYEQYF
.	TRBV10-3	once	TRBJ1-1	TGTGCCATCAGTGAGTCTGCCGCGCCCCTAAGCACTGAAGCTTTCTTT	CAISESAAPLSTEAFF
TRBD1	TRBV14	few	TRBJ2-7	TGTGCCAGCAGCCCTCTTCCCGGGACAGGGGCCTACGAGCAGTACTTC	CASSPLPGTGAYEQYF
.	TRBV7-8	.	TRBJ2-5	TGTGCCAGCAGCTTAGCAGGGGGAGCCGGGACCCAGTACTTC	CASSLAGGAGTQYF
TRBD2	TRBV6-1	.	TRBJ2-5	TGTGCCAGCAATGGCGGGGGGGCCCAAGAGACCCAGTACTTC	CASNGGGAQETQYF
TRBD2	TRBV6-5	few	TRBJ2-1	TGTGCCAGCAGTCTAGCGGGGGGGCCGGATGAGCAGTTCTTC	CASSLAGGPDEQFF
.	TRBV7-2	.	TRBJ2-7	TGTGCCAGCAGCAGTATCGGAGCAACCTACGAGCAGTACTTC	CASSSIGATYEQYF
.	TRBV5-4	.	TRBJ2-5	TGTGCCAGCAGCTTCTGGGGCGCAGAGACCCAGTACTTC	CASSFWGAETQYF
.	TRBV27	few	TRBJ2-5	TGTGCCAGCAGTTCACCAGACATGAAGACCCAGTACTTC	CASSSPDMKTQYF
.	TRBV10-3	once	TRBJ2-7	TGTGCCATCACCAGGGACTGGCCCTCCTACGAGCAGTACTTC	CAITRDWPSYEQYF
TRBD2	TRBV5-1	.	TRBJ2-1	TGCGCCAGCAGCTTGGGGCAACCTAGCGGCCTCCATCATCAATACAATGAGCAGTTCTTC	CASSLGQPSGLHHQYNEQFF
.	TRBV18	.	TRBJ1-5	TGTGCCAGCTCACCCGGGGATCAGCCCCAGCATTTT	CASSPGDQPQHF
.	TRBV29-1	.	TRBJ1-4	TGCAGCGTTGAAGACCGAAATGAAAAACTGTTTTTT	CSVEDRNEKLFF
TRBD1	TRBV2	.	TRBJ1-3	TGTGCCAGCAGGACAGGGGTCGGAAACACCATATATTTT	CASRTGVGNTIYF
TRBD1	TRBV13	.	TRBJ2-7	TGTGCCAGCAGCTTAGAGGACAGGGGCGAGCAGTACTTC	CASSLEDRGEQYF
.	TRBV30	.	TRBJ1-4	TGTGCCTGGACCTCAGGATTGGATGAAAAACTGTTTTTT	CAWTSGLDEKLFF
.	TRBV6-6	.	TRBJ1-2	TGTGCCAGCAGCTCCACATCGGGGTATGGCTACACCTTC	CASSSTSGYGYTF
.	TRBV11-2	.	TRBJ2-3	TGTGCCAGCAGCGCATGGGGCACAGATACGCAGTATTTT	CASSAWGTDTQYF
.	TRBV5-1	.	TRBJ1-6	TGCGCCAGCAGACCGGGGGGGGACCTAAGGGGTTCACCCCTCCACTTT	CASRPGGDLRGSPLHF
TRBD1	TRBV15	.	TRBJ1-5	TGTGCCACCAGCAGAGGGGACAGGGGAACCTATAGCAATCAGCCCCAGCATTTT	CATSRGDRGTYSNQPQHF
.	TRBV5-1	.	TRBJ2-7	TGCGCCAGCAGCATTATTACCGGTGGACCGACCTACGAGCAGTACTTC	CASSIITGGPTYEQYF
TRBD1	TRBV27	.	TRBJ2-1	TGTGCCAGCAGTTTGTATCCCGGGACAGCTTACAATGAGCAGTTCTTC	CASSLYPGTAYNEQFF
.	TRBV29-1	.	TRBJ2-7	TGCAGCGTTGAAGATACCTTAAACTACGAGCAGTACTTC	CSVEDTLNYEQYF